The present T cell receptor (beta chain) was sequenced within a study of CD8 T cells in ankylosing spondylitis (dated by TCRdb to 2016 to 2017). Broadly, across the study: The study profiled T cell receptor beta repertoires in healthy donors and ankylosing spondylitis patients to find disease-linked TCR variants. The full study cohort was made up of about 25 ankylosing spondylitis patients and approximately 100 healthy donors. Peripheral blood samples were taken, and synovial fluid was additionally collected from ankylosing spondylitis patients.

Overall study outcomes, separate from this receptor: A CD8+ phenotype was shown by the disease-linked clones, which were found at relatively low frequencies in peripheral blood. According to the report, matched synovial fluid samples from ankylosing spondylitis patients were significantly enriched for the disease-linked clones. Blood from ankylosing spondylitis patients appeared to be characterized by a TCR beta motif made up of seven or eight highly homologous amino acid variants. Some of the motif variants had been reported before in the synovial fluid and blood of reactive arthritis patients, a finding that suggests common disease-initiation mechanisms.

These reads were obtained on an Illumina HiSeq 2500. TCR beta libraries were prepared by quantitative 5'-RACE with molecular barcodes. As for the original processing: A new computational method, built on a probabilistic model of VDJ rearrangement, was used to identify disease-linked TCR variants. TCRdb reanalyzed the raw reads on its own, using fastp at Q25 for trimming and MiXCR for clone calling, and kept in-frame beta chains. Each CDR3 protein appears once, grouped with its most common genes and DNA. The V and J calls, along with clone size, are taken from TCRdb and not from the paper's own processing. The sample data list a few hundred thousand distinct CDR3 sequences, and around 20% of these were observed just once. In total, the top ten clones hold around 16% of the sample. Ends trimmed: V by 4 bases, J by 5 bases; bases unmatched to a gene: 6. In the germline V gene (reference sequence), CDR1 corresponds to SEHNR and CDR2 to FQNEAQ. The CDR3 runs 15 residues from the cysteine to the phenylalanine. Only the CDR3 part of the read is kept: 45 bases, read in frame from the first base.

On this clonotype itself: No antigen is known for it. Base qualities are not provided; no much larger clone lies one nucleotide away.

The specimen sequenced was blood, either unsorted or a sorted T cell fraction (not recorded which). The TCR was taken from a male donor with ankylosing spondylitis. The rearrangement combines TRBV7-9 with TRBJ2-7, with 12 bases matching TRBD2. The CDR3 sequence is CASSSRLAGVNEQYF. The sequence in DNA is TGTGCCAGCAGCTCGAGACTAGCGGGAGTCAACGAGCAGTACTTC.